The 26 T cell receptor beta chains given below trace back to one sample, sequenced in a study of PD-1 blockade in mismatch repair-deficient tumors. Produced via immunoSEQ multiplex PCR; TCRdb's table is partial and in-frame only. The profile shows around 49,000 clones, 70% to 85% of them singletons. Material: PBMCs, obtained before pembrolizumab treatment. Source of these receptors: an adult with mismatch repair-deficient cancer.

The J gene is TRBJ2-1, the V gene TRBV27, with TRBD1 identical over 8 bases. Germline-derived CDR1 and CDR2 are MNHEY and SMNVEV (reference sequence). CDR3 length: 15 amino acids. The J segment lost 2 bases and the V segment lost 2 bases, leaving 2 bases of the junction unmatched. Written as DNA, the CDR3 is TGTGCCAGCAGTTTACGGGACAGGCCCTACAATGAGCAGTTCTTC. This codes for CASSLRDRPYNEQFF.

Only one count was recorded for this clone. The chain combines TRBV12-5 with TRBJ2-3; the match to TRBD1 covers 7 bases. The germline gives CDR1 LGHNT, CDR2 FRNRAP. J gave up 3 bases and V 1 base, and 1 base lay outside the gene matches. There are 14 residues in the CDR3. Here the CDR3 reads CASGLGQGTDTQYF. CDR3 nucleotides: TGTGCTAGTGGTTTGGGACAGGGTACAGATACGCAGTATTTT.

This clone was recorded only once. The rearrangement links TRBV5-1 to TRBJ1-1, with no clear D. This CDR3 spans 13 amino acids. V was trimmed by 0 bases and J by 8 bases, leaving 11 bases between them. Germline V gene lookup returns CDR1 SGHRS and CDR2 YFSETQ. The CDR3 sequence: CASSLGAGREAFF. For the CDR3, the DNA is TGCGCCAGCAGCTTGGGGGCGGGGAGAGAAGCTTTCTTT.

The chain uses TRBV6-1 and TRBJ2-1, with D perhaps TRBD1 (6 bases). Germline CDR1 is MNHNS and CDR2 is SASEGT. V dropped 6 bases and J dropped 7 bases, with 16 bases sitting between them. CDR3 length equals 14 residues. The CDR3 reads CASSREGQRNEQFF. In nucleotides, the CDR3 is TGTGCCAGCAGCCGCGAAGGACAGCGGAATGAGCAGTTCTTC.

The chain carries TRBV11-3 and TRBJ1-3; D remains unclear. V was clipped by 4 bases and J by 0 bases, with 7 bases between them. The germline V gene has CDR1 SGHNT and CDR2 YENEEA. This CDR3 is 14 amino acids long. The CDR3 spells CASSYSNSGNTIYF. The CDR3 DNA is TGTGCCAGCAGCTACTCTAACTCTGGAAACACCATATATTTT.

This clone has just a few counts. The gene calls are TRBV7-2 and TRBJ1-2, with unresolved D. The ends were cut back, 4 bases at V and 8 bases at J, with 20 bases in the middle. Germline CDR1 is SGHTA and CDR2 is FQGNSA. The CDR3 runs 15 residues. The chain's CDR3 is CASSSPRAVERGYTF. The CDR3 bases are TGTGCCAGCAGCTCCCCTAGGGCCGTAGAGAGAGGCTACACCTTC. Filled out from reference TRBV7-2 and TRBJ1-2, the complete variable domain reads GAGVSQSPSNKVTEKGKDVELRCDPISGHTALYWYRQSLGQGLEFLIYFQGNSAPDKSGLPSDRFSAERTGGSVSTLTIQRTQQEDSAVYLCASSSPRAVERGYTFGSGTRLTVV.

The chain recombines TRBV5-6 with TRBJ1-2; 8 bases are a match to TRBD1. The ends lost 4 bases at V and 5 bases at J; junction bases unmatched: 10. Looked up from germline, CDR1 is SGHDT and CDR2 is YYEEEE. CDR3 length: 15 amino acids. DNA of the CDR3: TGTGCCAGCAGCGCCACCCCCAGGACAGGGTATGGCTACACCTTC. Its protein product is CASSATPRTGYGYTF.

This clone appeared once. This chain uses TRBV30 with TRBJ2-3; D unclear. The CDR3 has 12 residues. Germline V CDR1 and CDR2: GTSNPN, SVGIG (reference sequence). Between the trimmed V and J ends, which lost 1 base and 0 bases, there was a span of 2 bases. The DNA of the CDR3 is TGTGCCTGGAGTGCGAGCACAGATACGCAGTATTTT. It yields the protein CAWSASTDTQYF.

The chain couples TRBV27 to TRBJ1-1; 9 nucleotides align to TRBD1. V was clipped by 3 bases and J by 5 bases; unmatched bases: 4. The germline V gene encodes CDR1 MNHEY and CDR2 SMNVEV (reference sequence). The CDR3 is 14 residues long. Written as DNA, the CDR3 is TGTGCCAGCAGTTTCGGGACAGGGTGGACTGAAGCTTTCTTT. Its protein is CASSFGTGWTEAFF.

The J gene is TRBJ2-2, the V gene TRBV7-8; D gene unclear. V was pared by 5 bases and J by 6 bases, with 7 bases between. The CDR3 spans 12 residues. Germline lookup yields CDR1 SGHVS and CDR2 FQNEAQ. The CDR3 bases are TGTGCCAGCAGCCCCATAGCCGGGGAGCTGTTTTTT. This sequence encodes CASSPIAGELFF.

The chain recombines TRBV28 with TRBJ2-1; D remains unclear. The CDR3 loop spans 11 amino acids. Looked up from germline, CDR1 is MDHEN and CDR2 is SYDVKM. Trimming took 7 bases from V and 7 from J, leaving 8 bases between them. CDR3 amino acids: CASMVRNEQFF. CDR3 nucleotide sequence: TGTGCCAGCATGGTGAGGAATGAGCAGTTCTTC.

The V gene is TRBV10-3, the J gene TRBJ2-7; 14 bases agree with TRBD2. The CDR3 loop spans 13 amino acids. The ends lost 6 bases at V and 5 bases at J; junction bases unmatched: 0. Germline V gives CDR1 ENHRY, CDR2 SYGVKD. CDR3 DNA: TGTGCCATCAGGGGACTAGCGGGAGACGAGCAGTACTTC. Its protein product is CAIRGLAGDEQYF.

This sequence joins TRBV5-6 and TRBJ1-5; the D gene is possibly TRBD1 (5 bases). V lost 0 bases and J lost 10, with 14 bases in between. The CDR3 extends over 14 amino acids. Germline CDR1 is SGHDT and CDR2 is YYEEEE. The CDR3 here is CASSLDGAVSPQHF. In nucleotides, the CDR3 is TGTGCCAGCAGCTTGGATGGGGCCGTAAGTCCCCAGCATTTT. Full variable domain (missing parts from reference TRBV5-6 and TRBJ1-5): DAGVTQSPTHLIKTRGQQVTLRCSPKSGHDTVSWYQQALGQGPQFIFQYYEEEERQRGNFPDRFSGHQFPNYSSELNVNALLLGDSALYLCASSLDGAVSPQHFGDGTRLSIL.

The chain joins TRBV7-3 to TRBJ2-1; perhaps TRBD2 as D (6 bases). The CDR3 consists of 14 residues. V shed 5 bases and J shed 8 bases, with 16 bases lying between them. The V gene's germline CDR1 is SGHTA and CDR2 FQGTGA. CDR3 amino acids: CASSPGGTLHEQFF. The CDR3 nucleotides read TGTGCCAGCAGCCCGGGCGGGACTTTGCATGAGCAGTTCTTC. The full variable domain, rest sourced from reference TRBV7-3 and TRBJ2-1, is GAGVSQTPSNKVTEKGKYVELRCDPISGHTALYWYRQSLGQGPEFLIYFQGTGAADDSGLPNDRFFAVRPEGSVSTLKIQRTERGDSAVYLCASSPGGTLHEQFFGPGTRLTVL.

In its sample, this clone was seen a few times. The V and J genes are TRBV11-2 and TRBJ1-1, with D possibly TRBD1 on 5 matching bases. V was cut by 3 bases and J by 5 bases, with 10 bases left in between. Looked up from germline, CDR1 is SGHAT and CDR2 is FQNNGV. The CDR3 has 13 amino acids. CDR3 in DNA: TGTGCCAGCAGCTTGCAGGGTCTGACTGAAGCTTTCTTT. Protein: CASSLQGLTEAFF.

The rearrangement uses TRBV4-3 and TRBJ2-7; 10 bases are a match to TRBD2. The germline CDR1 and CDR2 sequences are LGHNA and YSLEER. The CDR3 has 15 amino acids. V lost 1 base and J lost 2; bases outside the gene matches: 2. This chain's CDR3 is CASSQGTSGPYEQYF. DNA of the CDR3: TGCGCCAGCAGCCAAGGGACTAGCGGTCCCTACGAGCAGTACTTC.

Here the CDR3 DNA reads TGTGCCAGCAGTGAGCGACTAGGGGGGTATGAGCAGTTCTTC. It encodes CASSERLGGYEQFF. V usage is TRBV2 and J usage is TRBJ2-1, with D perhaps matching TRBD1 or TRBD2 (6 bases each). Germline V gene data show CDR1 as SNHLY and CDR2 as FYNNEI. The length of the CDR3 is 14 residues. Trimming pared 3 bases from V and 8 bases from J, leaving 14 bases between.

This chain connects TRBV11-1 to TRBJ2-3; D unresolved. Germline V lookup: CDR1 SGHAT, CDR2 FQDESV (reference sequence). V was shortened by 3 bases and J by 4 bases, with 17 bases between the two germline ends. The CDR3 contains 16 residues. CDR3 sequence (DNA): TGTGCCAGCAGCTTCTCCGGTTTCACCCTCCCAGATACGCAGTATTTT. Residues: CASSFSGFTLPDTQYF.

V and J are TRBV12-5 and TRBJ2-1; no reliable D call. Germline V lookup: CDR1 LGHNT, CDR2 FRNRAP. Trimming left V 3 bases short and J 0 bases short, with 15 bases between. The CDR3 has 17 amino acids. The CDR3: CASGLPPIGSSYNEQFF. As DNA, the CDR3 is TGTGCTAGTGGTTTACCCCCTATCGGAAGCTCCTACAATGAGCAGTTCTTC.

The chain recombines TRBV2 with TRBJ2-3, with 10 positions matching TRBD2. Germline V lookup: CDR1 SNHLY, CDR2 FYNNEI. Trimming cost V 4 bases and J 0 bases; bases outside gene matches: 7. The CDR3 covers 17 residues. CDR3 in amino acids: CASSGLAGVTSTDTQYF. The CDR3 DNA is TGTGCCAGCAGTGGGCTAGCGGGAGTCACCAGCACAGATACGCAGTATTTT.

The chain uses TRBV7-2 and TRBJ1-1; D may be TRBD1 (5 bases). CDR1 SGHTA and CDR2 FQGNSA come from the germline V gene. The CDR3 covers 15 residues. Trimming shortened V by 0 bases and J by 6 bases, and 14 bases separated the two germline ends. The CDR3 nucleotides are TGTGCCAGCAGCTTAGCGGGCGTGGGGACCGCTGAAGCTTTCTTT. Its translation is CASSLAGVGTAEAFF.

J is TRBJ2-7 and V is TRBV5-1, with 7 nucleotides matching TRBD2. V dropped 4 bases and J dropped 2; count of bases not matched to a gene: 6. The CDR3 length is 14 residues. The germline V gene has CDR1 SGHRS and CDR2 YFSETQ. CDR3 sequence (DNA): TGCGCCAGCAGCGTAAGCGGGGCAACCTACGAGCAGTACTTC. Encoded protein: CASSVSGATYEQYF. Full variable domain (outside the CDR3, taken from reference TRBV5-1 and TRBJ2-7): KAGVTQTPRYLIKTRGQQVTLSCSPISGHRSVSWYQQTPGQGLQFLFEYFSETQRNKGNFPGRFSGRQFSNSRSEMNVSTLELGDSALYLCASSVSGATYEQYFGPGTRLTVT.

This chain connects TRBV27 to TRBJ2-1; maybe TRBD2 (5 bases). The CDR3 spans 14 residues. The germline CDR1 and CDR2 sequences are MNHEY and SMNVEV (reference sequence). Trimming left V 6 bases short and J 2 bases short, with 11 bases between. CDR3 residues: CASSRGNTYNEQFF. The CDR3 region has the DNA TGTGCCAGCAGCCGAGGGAACACCTACAATGAGCAGTTCTTC.

The genes are TRBV5-1 and TRBJ2-7; possible D gene TRBD2, 6 bases. Germline V gene sequence: CDR1 SGHRS, CDR2 YFSETQ. The ends were cut back, 4 bases at V and 0 bases at J, with 11 bases in the middle. This CDR3 contains 14 residues. CDR3 in amino acids: CASSHGSGSYEQYF. The CDR3 nucleotides read TGCGCCAGCAGCCACGGGAGCGGCTCCTACGAGCAGTACTTC.

This clone ranks as medium-sized. This rearrangement joins TRBV11-2 to TRBJ2-7, with TRBD2 identical over 14 bases. There are 17 residues in the CDR3. With 3 bases clipped from V and 0 bases from J, the junction kept 4 bases outside the gene matches. Germline assignment: CDR1 SGHAT and CDR2 FQNNGV. The CDR3 sequence: CASSLGLAGVGSYEQYF. For the CDR3, the DNA is TGTGCCAGCAGCTTGGGACTAGCGGGAGTGGGCTCCTACGAGCAGTACTTC.

J is TRBJ2-2 and V is TRBV10-3; D is undetermined. The V gene's germline CDR1 is ENHRY and CDR2 SYGVKD. The length of the CDR3 is 12 residues. Trimming took 5 bases from V and 2 from J, leaving 3 bases between them. CDR3 nucleotides: TGTGCCATCAGTCTAAACACCGGGGAGCTGTTTTTT. Amino acid sequence: CAISLNTGELFF.